The 6 T cell receptor beta chains below come from one sample, sequenced in a study of cytomegalovirus exposure and HLA in healthy donors. Vbeta (60) and Jbeta (13) primers were used in the PCR. Generated by immunoSEQ multiplex PCR, the TCRdb table keeps only in-frame clones and is missing some. The table shows around 67,000 clones, with approximately 58% occurring only once. Sequenced sample: PBMCs. Source of these receptors: a woman aged 45-59 years in good health and CMV-seronegative.

The V gene is TRBV7-9, the J gene TRBJ2-7; the D gene is possibly TRBD1 (6 bases). The CDR3 sequence is 15 residues long. From germline, CDR1 is SEHNR and CDR2 FQNEAQ (reference sequence). Trimming removed 1 base at V and 6 bases at J, with 16 bases between. The CDR3 loop is CASSLVSGAAGEQYF. The CDR3 DNA follows: TGTGCCAGCAGCTTAGTTTCAGGGGCGGCGGGCGAGCAGTACTTC. Full variable domain (outside the CDR3, taken from reference TRBV7-9 and TRBJ2-7): DTGVSQNPRHKITKRGQNVTFRCDPISEHNRLYWYRQTLGQGPEFLTYFQNEAQLEKSRLLSDRFSAERPKGSFSTLEIQRTEQGDSAMYLCASSLVSGAAGEQYFGPGTRLTVT.

The J gene is TRBJ2-1, the V gene TRBV11-3, with no clear D. The CDR3 covers 13 residues. Germline V gives CDR1 SGHNT, CDR2 YENEEA. V gave up 3 bases and J gave up 9 bases, with 12 bases separating them. CDR3 bases: TGTGCCAGCAGCTTCCTAGTTTCGGGTGAGCAGTTCTTC. Its translation: CASSFLVSGEQFF.

The chain employs TRBV12-5 and TRBJ2-7, with TRBD2 matching 12 bases. CDR3 length equals 18 residues. Germline assignment: CDR1 LGHNT and CDR2 FRNRAP. The ends lost 6 bases at V and 1 base at J; junction bases unmatched: 13. The CDR3: CASGKLAGGPSLSYEQYF. The CDR3 coding sequence is TGTGCTAGTGGCAAACTAGCGGGAGGACCAAGCCTTTCCTACGAGCAGTACTTC.

This chain uses TRBV2 with TRBJ1-5; D uncertain. CDR1 is SNHLY and CDR2 is FYNNEI in the germline V gene. The CDR3 totals 14 residues. V was trimmed by 7 bases and J by 5 bases, leaving 15 bases between them. CDR3 region: CASTEGGWHQPQHF. CDR3 DNA sequence: TGTGCCAGCACCGAGGGAGGGTGGCATCAGCCCCAGCATTTT.

There are a few counts of this clone. This rearrangement joins TRBV5-6 to TRBJ1-1; the D is unclear. The CDR3 has 13 amino acids. Germline loops: CDR1 SGHDT, CDR2 YYEEEE. With 0 bases removed from V and 5 bases from J, the gap between germline ends came to 8 bases. CDR3 DNA: TGTGCCAGCAGCTTGGCGTACGGGACTGAAGCTTTCTTT. As protein: CASSLAYGTEAFF.

The chain has TRBV5-6 and TRBJ2-1; tentative D call: TRBD2 (6 bases). Per germline, CDR1 SGHDT and CDR2 YYEEEE. The CDR3 is made up of 17 amino acids. The V end lost 4 bases, the J end lost 3 bases, and 20 bases lay between the germline ends. In nucleotides, the CDR3 is TGTGCCAGCAGCCCCCGGGGTGGAGGGTCTGTCTACAATGAGCAGTTCTTC. Its protein is CASSPRGGGSVYNEQFF.